This T cell receptor beta chain was identified during a study of beta chain features in type 1 diabetes. Regarding the study as a whole: Significant though moderate, a shortening of TCRB CDR3s appeared in all four CD4+ subsets of Type 1 diabetes patients.

Sorting based on CD45RO/CCR7/CD25/CD127/CD95/CD27 separated CD4+ naive, central memory, regulatory and stem cell-like memory cells. Trimming cost V 4 bases and J 5 bases; bases outside gene matches: 7. This CDR3 comprises 14 residues. Germline CDR1 reads SGHTA; CDR2 reads FQGTGA. Turning to this clone: Its antigen is unidentified.

All of the isolated RNA was reverse transcribed, so expressed TCRB transcripts were sequenced. Assay used: immunoSEQ multiplex PCR; TCRdb lists only in-frame clones, some missing. The data hold 300,000 to 400,000 clones, with around 10% observed a single time. The clonotype was recovered from a young man with type 1 diabetes. Sequencing used central memory CD4+ T cells from blood. The chain recombines TRBV7-3 with TRBJ2-5; 7 bases agree with TRBD2. The CDR3 protein is CASSSGGFLETQYF. As DNA, the CDR3 is TGTGCCAGCAGCTCCGGGGGGTTTCTGGAGACCCAGTACTTC. Full variable domain (missing parts from reference TRBV7-3 and TRBJ2-5): GAGVSQTPSNKVTEKGKYVELRCDPISGHTALYWYRQSLGQGPEFLIYFQGTGAADDSGLPNDRFFAVRPEGSVSTLKIQRTERGDSAVYLCASSSGGFLETQYFGPGTRLLVL.